This T cell receptor (beta chain) is from a study of cytomegalovirus exposure and HLA in healthy donors. Study results and caveats: With later analysis, a missense DCLRE1C variant became linked to TCR beta V- and J-gene trimming.

A note on this clone: The antigen remains undetermined.

This PCR relied on a set of 60 Vbeta primers and 13 Jbeta primers. Authors' processing steps: Per a later analysis, the number of unique TCR beta chains was 75 million to 90 million, of which about 10 million were shared. The table came from immunoSEQ multiplex PCR; TCRdb's copy has only in-frame clones and leaves some out. The V and J calls and clone size come from that table; D and trimming were worked out from the DNA. The table lists 140,000 or so clones, around 75% of them singletons. V lost 5 bases, J lost 4 bases, and 27 bases lay in between. CDR3 length equals 18 residues. The germline V gene has CDR1 MDHEN and CDR2 SYDVKM.

Sequenced sample: PBMCs. The clonotype was recovered from a woman in her forties in good health and CMV-seronegative. The gene calls are TRBV28 and TRBJ2-7; possibly TRBD2 for D (6 bases). CDR3 sequence (DNA): TGTGCCAGCAGTCTCTTCGGGGCGGTATGGGGGGTTGTATACGAGCAGTACTTC. This encodes CASSLFGAVWGVVYEQYF.